The clone carrying this TCR beta chain was seen only a few times. Its cognate antigen is unknown. This entry comes from a study of CD8 T cells in ankylosing spondylitis. CDR3 size: 11 residues. Trimming shortened V by 6 bases and J by 9 bases, and 9 bases separated the two germline ends. General study results and limits: Existing reports had already noted some motif variants in reactive arthritis synovial fluid and blood. In ankylosing spondylitis patients, matched synovial fluid reportedly showed significant enrichment of disease-linked clones. What seemed typical of ankylosing spondylitis blood was a TCR beta motif built from about 8 highly homologous variants.

Quantitative 5'-RACE was performed with molecular barcodes, and it yielded the TCR beta libraries. In TCRdb, the 5' RACE reads were re-called with MiXCR into one record per CDR3 protein. The data contain hundreds of thousands of distinct CDR3 sequences, approximately 26% of them singletons. The TCR comes from a male donor with ankylosing spondylitis. Sequenced input: blood, either unsorted or a sorted T cell fraction (not recorded which). This chain uses TRBV12-3 or TRBV12-4 with TRBJ2-1; the D is unclear. CDR3: CASRPVSEQFF. CDR3 in DNA: TGTGCCAGCAGACCTGTCAGTGAGCAGTTCTTC.